Listed below are T cell receptor beta chains from one sample, sequenced in a study of shared clonotypes between healthy human individuals. Clones were sequenced by immunoSEQ multiplex PCR, and TCRdb holds only the in-frame ones, with some missing. Of some 490,000 clones listed, 70% to 80% were seen once; the top ten hold around 12%. The sequenced material came from PBMCs. The receptors were sampled from a woman in her thirties or forties in good health. Some clones in this sample may be carry-over from other donors' samples. Both conserved end residues are part of each CDR3. Fields, in order: J gene, clone size, V gene, D gene, CDR3 DNA, CDR3 protein. D genes are given only for firm matches. Size is stated for part of the rows, as once, few or many counts, or as a class when the clone is expanded.

>TRBJ2-3|-|TRBV7-3|TRBD2
TGTGCCAGCAGCTTAAGGGGGACTAGCCCCCCAGATACGCAGTATTTT
CASSLRGTSPPDTQYF
>TRBJ1-1|-|TRBV6-5|TRBD1
TGTGCCAGTCAGGGGGCTGGGAACACTGAAGCTTTCTTT
CASQGAGNTEAFF
>TRBJ1-1|few|TRBV5-1|TRBD1
TGCGCCAGCAGCTTGCAGGGGGACACTGAAGCTTTCTTT
CASSLQGDTEAFF
>TRBJ1-3|-|TRBV7-2|-
TGTGCCAGCAGCAGACAGGCCAGCTCTGGAAACACCATATATTTT
CASSRQASSGNTIYF
>TRBJ2-2|-|TRBV10-2|-
TGCGCCAGCAGTTTTCACAGTCCGAACACCGGGGAGCTGTTTTTT
CASSFHSPNTGELFF
>TRBJ2-5|-|TRBV19|TRBD2
TGTGCCACCTCGATGGGACTAGATATGGAGACCCAGTACTTC
CATSMGLDMETQYF
>TRBJ2-7|-|TRBV20-1|-
TGCAGTGCTAGAGATGGCCCCGAGCAGTACTTC
CSARDGPEQYF
>TRBJ2-5|-|TRBV15|TRBD2
TGTGCCACCAGCATGGGCACGGGACTAGCGGGAGAGAAGGGGTGGACCCAGTACTTC
CATSMGTGLAGEKGWTQYF
>TRBJ2-1|-|TRBV20-1|-
TGCAGTGCTAGTCAGCCGGGTGAGCAGTTCTTC
CSASQPGEQFF
>TRBJ2-5|-|TRBV29-1|TRBD2
TGCAGCGTTCCGTGGTATCTAGCGGGCCCGGGAGGGGAGACCCAGTACTTC
CSVPWYLAGPGGETQYF
>TRBJ2-7|-|TRBV7-8|-
TGTGCCAGCAGCTTAAATAGGGTTGGGGGCGAGCAGTACTTC
CASSLNRVGGEQYF
>TRBJ1-1|-|TRBV30|-
TGTGCCTGTGAGGGGTTGGGGACTGAAGCTTTCTTT
CACEGLGTEAFF
>TRBJ2-1|-|TRBV5-6|-
TGTGCCAGCAGCGGGGTGGCGGGAAACTCCTACAATGAGCAGTTCTTC
CASSGVAGNSYNEQFF
>TRBJ2-1|once|TRBV11-1|-
TGTGCCAGCAGCTTAGATGTTGGGGGCAGATACAATGAGCAGTTCTTC
CASSLDVGGRYNEQFF
>TRBJ1-2|-|TRBV28|-
TGTGCCAGCAGCTTTATGGGACGGCTTAACTATGGCTACACCTTC
CASSFMGRLNYGYTF
>TRBJ1-4|few|TRBV6-5|TRBD1
TGTGCCAGCAGTTCGGACAGGAAGAAACTGTTTTTT
CASSSDRKKLFF
>TRBJ1-6|-|TRBV28|TRBD1
TGTGCCAGCAGTTTCGGACAGGGTACTTCACCCCTCCACTTT
CASSFGQGTSPLHF
>TRBJ2-1|-|TRBV7-2|TRBD2
TGTGCCAGCAGCTTAGCGGGGGGACTAGTATATGAGCAGTTCTTC
CASSLAGGLVYEQFF
>TRBJ2-6|once|TRBV7-3|-
TGTGCCAGCAGCCAAAGGGGCGGGCTAGTAGGTGCTGGGGCCAACGTCCTGACTTTC
CASSQRGGLVGAGANVLTF
>TRBJ2-2|few|TRBV7-9|-
TGTGCCAGCAGGCAGGGGAACACCGGGGAGCTGTTTTTT
CASRQGNTGELFF
>TRBJ2-2|-|TRBV7-9|TRBD2
TGTGCCAGCAGCTTACTTGCGGGAGTCACCGGGGAGCTGTTTTTT
CASSLLAGVTGELFF
>TRBJ1-2|-|TRBV5-1|TRBD1
TGCGCCAGCAGCTTAAGGACAGGGGGGATTGGGAACTATGGCTACACCTTC
CASSLRTGGIGNYGYTF
>TRBJ1-2|-|TRBV7-9|-
TGTGCCAGCACCAAAGGTGGTTTCGGGGATCTATCCGGCTACACCTTC
CASTKGGFGDLSGYTF
>TRBJ2-5|-|TRBV5-1|-
TGCGCCAGCAGCTTCGGGGTCGGCGAGACCCAGTACTTC
CASSFGVGETQYF
>TRBJ2-5|-|TRBV2|-
TGTGCCAGCAGTGAAGCTTGGAGGAGTAACTCTGGGGAGACCCAGTACTTC
CASSEAWRSNSGETQYF
>TRBJ2-1|once|TRBV9|-
TGTGCCAGCAGCGTAGATGGCGGCGACTCCTACAATGAGCAGTTCTTC
CASSVDGGDSYNEQFF
>TRBJ2-7|-|TRBV7-8|-
TGTGCCAGCAGCTTAGAGTCGGGACTCAATACCATCAGCTCCTACGAGCAGTACTTC
CASSLESGLNTISSYEQYF
>TRBJ1-3|few|TRBV19|-
TGTGCCAGTAGGATGACAGTTACTGGAAACACCATATATTTT
CASRMTVTGNTIYF
>TRBJ1-2|-|TRBV5-4|TRBD1
TGTGCCAGCAGAACCGGGACAGGGGACTATGGCTACACCTTC
CASRTGTGDYGYTF
>TRBJ2-7|-|TRBV6-5|-
TGTGCCAGCAGTTACTCGCAGGGGATCTACGAGCAGTACTTC
CASSYSQGIYEQYF
>TRBJ2-5|once|TRBV7-8|TRBD1
TGTGCCAGCAGCTTAGGGACAGGGGGCTCGAAGACCCAGTACTTC
CASSLGTGGSKTQYF
>TRBJ2-2|-|TRBV28|-
TGTGCCAGCAGAACCACCCTGGCCGGCTTGAACACCGGGGAGCTGTTTTTT
CASRTTLAGLNTGELFF
>TRBJ2-2|-|TRBV11-2|-
TGTGCCAGCAGCCCTACTACCACCGGGGAGCTGTTTTTT
CASSPTTTGELFF
>TRBJ2-7|-|TRBV4-1|TRBD2
TGCGCCAGCAGCCAAGATTTGGAGCGGGAGGGCTACGAGCAGTACTTC
CASSQDLEREGYEQYF
>TRBJ2-2|-|TRBV30|-
TGTGCCTGGAGCGACGGACTAAGCACCGGGGAGCTGTTTTTT
CAWSDGLSTGELFF
>TRBJ1-2|once|TRBV9|-
TGTGCCAGCAGCGTAGGGGGTGAATATAATTATGGCTACACCTTC
CASSVGGEYNYGYTF
>TRBJ1-2|many|TRBV5-1|TRBD1
TGCGCCAGCAGCTGGCTTTCCGACAGGGGGCAGGGCTATGGCTACACCTTC
CASSWLSDRGQGYGYTF
>TRBJ2-2|-|TRBV11-3|-
TGTGCCAGCAGCTCCACAGACACCGGGGAGCTGTTTTTT
CASSSTDTGELFF
>TRBJ2-7|-|TRBV6-1|TRBD2
TGTGCCAGCACTGGGGGGGTCTACGAGCAGTACTTC
CASTGGVYEQYF
>TRBJ2-5|-|TRBV2|TRBD2
TGTGCCAGCAGTCCTGGACTAGCGGGAGGGGGAGAGACCCAGTACTTC
CASSPGLAGGGETQYF
>TRBJ2-5|-|TRBV10-3|-
TGTGCCATCAGGCCCGTACGGGATCAAGAGACCCAGTACTTC
CAIRPVRDQETQYF
>TRBJ2-1|-|TRBV5-6|TRBD2
TGTGCCAGCAGCCCGAGCGGGAGGCACTACAATGAGCAGTTCTTC
CASSPSGRHYNEQFF
>TRBJ2-3|-|TRBV19|-
TGTGCCAGTAGTATCCCCGGGAAGGATAGCACAGATACGCAGTATTTT
CASSIPGKDSTDTQYF
>TRBJ2-7|-|TRBV9|-
TGTGCCAGCAGCGCGACAGGCACCCCCTACGAGCAGTACTTC
CASSATGTPYEQYF
>TRBJ2-5|-|TRBV30|-
TGTGCCTGGAGTGTGACGATTGGGACCCAGTACTTC
CAWSVTIGTQYF
>TRBJ2-6|-|TRBV29-1|-
TGCAGCGTTGGTGCAGGGGAGAAGGCTGGGGCCAACGTCCTGACTTTC
CSVGAGEKAGANVLTF
>TRBJ2-5|-|TRBV9|-
TGTGCCAGCAGTAATACAGGGACCTTCCAAGAGACCCAGTACTTC
CASSNTGTFQETQYF
>TRBJ1-5|-|TRBV18|-
TGTGCCAGCTCACCACAAGGGAATCAGCCCCAGCATTTT
CASSPQGNQPQHF
>TRBJ1-4|once|TRBV19|-
TGTGCCAGTAGCTTTGGGAGTAATGAAAAACTGTTTTTT
CASSFGSNEKLFF
>TRBJ2-7|-|TRBV15|-
TGTGCCACCAGCAGATCGGGGGACAGGCAGTACTTC
CATSRSGDRQYF
>TRBJ2-3|-|TRBV4-3|-
TGCGCCAGCAGCCAAGAGTTCAAGAAAACAGATACGCAGTATTTT
CASSQEFKKTDTQYF
>TRBJ2-4|-|TRBV30|TRBD1
TGTGCCTGGAGAAGGGCAGACAGGGGGTTTAAAAACATTCAGTACTTC
CAWRRADRGFKNIQYF
>TRBJ1-2|-|TRBV6-1|-
TGTGCCAGCAGTGAAGGGAACAGCGAATCCGGCTATGGCTACACCTTC
CASSEGNSESGYGYTF
>TRBJ2-2|many|TRBV6-4|-
TGTGCCAGCAGTGAGGATCCAGGGGTGGCCGGGGAGCTGTTTTTT
CASSEDPGVAGELFF
>TRBJ2-1|-|TRBV7-9|TRBD2
TGTGCCAGCACCACCGGGACTAGCCAACAGGATGAGCAGTTCTTC
CASTTGTSQQDEQFF
>TRBJ2-7|few|TRBV19|-
TGTGCCAGTAGTGTGTACGGAGAAGGCGAGCAGTACTTC
CASSVYGEGEQYF
>TRBJ2-2|-|TRBV11-2|-
TGTGCCAGCAGCTCCCCCTTTCTGGTTACCGGGGAGCTGTTTTTT
CASSSPFLVTGELFF